This paragraph covers one T cell receptor beta chain sequence. What it recognizes is unknown. This entry is derived from a study of CD8+CD57+ T cells in acquired aplastic anemia. Study information: Mean DNA quantity obtained from sorted CD4+ and CD8+ cells was about 3 ug.

Patients who underwent sequencing had shown CD8+CD57+ cell expansion by flow cytometry. The study sampled blood from patients who had received no therapy. The CDR3 length is 13 residues. Germline CDR1 is LNHDA and CDR2 is SQIVND (reference sequence). The J segment lost 3 bases and the V segment lost 9 bases, leaving 4 bases of the junction unmatched. Regarding the study as a whole: Comparison of patients with controls identified roughly 27 shared CD8+ CDR3 sequences.

For CDR3 and TCR beta VDJ profiling, genomic DNA was the template used. TCRdb itself ran the reads through MiXCR, one entry per CDR3 protein. The sample carries 300,000 or so distinct CDR3 sequences, about three fifths recorded once. This chain joins TRBV19 and TRBJ1-2; the match to TRBD1 covers 10 bases. The specimen was sorted CD4+, CD8+, or CD8+CD57+ T cells (not recorded which) from PBMCs. This TCR derives from a human donor with aplastic anemia. In nucleotides, the CDR3 is TGTGCCAGCGGACAGGGGGGATACTATGGCTACACCTTC. It encodes CASGQGGYYGYTF.